This TCR beta chain was sequenced during a study of beta chain features in type 1 diabetes. V was shortened by 6 bases and J by 0 bases, with 4 bases between the two germline ends. CDR1 is KGHSH and CDR2 is LQKENI in the germline V gene. The CDR3 sequence is 12 residues long. As every portion of the isolated RNA was reverse transcribed, the sequencing read expressed TCRB transcripts. Profiled with immunoSEQ multiplex PCR; TCRdb holds only in-frame clones, not every one. This table holds under 950,000 clones, roughly 17% found once. About this clone itself: This same CDR3 is encoded by further DNA sequences in the sample.

The V call is TRBV18, the J call TRBJ2-3; no clear D gene. Sequencing input: naive CD4+ T cells from blood. The TCR originated in a woman aged 18-29 years in good health. CDR3: CASSTSTDTQYF. In nucleotides, the CDR3 is TGTGCCAGCTCGACCAGCACAGATACGCAGTATTTT.